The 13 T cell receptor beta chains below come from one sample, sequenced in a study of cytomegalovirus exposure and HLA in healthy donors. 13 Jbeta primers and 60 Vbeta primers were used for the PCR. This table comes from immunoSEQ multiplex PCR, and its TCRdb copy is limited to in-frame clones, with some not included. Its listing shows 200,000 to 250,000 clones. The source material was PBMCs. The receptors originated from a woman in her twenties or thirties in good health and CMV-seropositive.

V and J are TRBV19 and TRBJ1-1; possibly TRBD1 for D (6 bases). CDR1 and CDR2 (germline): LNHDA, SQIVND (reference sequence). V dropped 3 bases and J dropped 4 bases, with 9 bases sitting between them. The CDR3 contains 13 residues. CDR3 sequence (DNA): TGTGCCAGTAGTATGAACAGGGCCACTGAAGCTTTCTTT. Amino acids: CASSMNRATEAFF. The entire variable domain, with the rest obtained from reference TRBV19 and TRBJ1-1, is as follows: DGGITQSPKYLFRKEGQNVTLSCEQNLNHDAMYWYRQDPGQGLRLIYYSQIVNDFQKGDIAEGYSVSREKKESFPLTVTSAQKNPTAFYLCASSMNRATEAFFGQGTRLTVV.

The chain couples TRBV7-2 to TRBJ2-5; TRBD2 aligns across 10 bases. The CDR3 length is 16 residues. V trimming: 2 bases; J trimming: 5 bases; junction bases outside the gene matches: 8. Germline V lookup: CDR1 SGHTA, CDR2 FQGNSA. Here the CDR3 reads CASSLHSSGSGETQYF. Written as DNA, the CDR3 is TGTGCCAGCAGCTTACATTCTAGCGGGAGTGGGGAGACCCAGTACTTC.

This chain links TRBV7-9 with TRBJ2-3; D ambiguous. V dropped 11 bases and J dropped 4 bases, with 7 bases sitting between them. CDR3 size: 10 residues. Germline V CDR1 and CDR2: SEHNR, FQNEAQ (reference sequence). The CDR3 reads CAPRADTQYF. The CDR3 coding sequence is TGTGCCCCTCGGGCAGATACGCAGTATTTT.

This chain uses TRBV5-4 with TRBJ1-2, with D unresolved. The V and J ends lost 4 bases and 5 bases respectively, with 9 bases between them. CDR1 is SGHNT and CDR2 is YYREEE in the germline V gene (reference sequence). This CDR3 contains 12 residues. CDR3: CASSATTYGYTF. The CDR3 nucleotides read TGTGCCAGCAGCGCCACAACATATGGCTACACCTTC.

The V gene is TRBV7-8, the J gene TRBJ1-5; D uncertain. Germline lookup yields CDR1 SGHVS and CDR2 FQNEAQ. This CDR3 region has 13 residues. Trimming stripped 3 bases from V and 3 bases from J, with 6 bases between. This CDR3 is CASSLADNQPQHF. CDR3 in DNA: TGTGCCAGCAGCTTGGCAGACAATCAGCCCCAGCATTTT.

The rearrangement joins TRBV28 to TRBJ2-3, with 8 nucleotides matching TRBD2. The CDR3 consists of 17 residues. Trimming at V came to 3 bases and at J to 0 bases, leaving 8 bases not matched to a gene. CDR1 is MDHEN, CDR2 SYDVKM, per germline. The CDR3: CASSLGFAGGSTDTQYF. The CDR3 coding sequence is TGTGCCAGCAGTTTGGGTTTCGCGGGAGGAAGCACAGATACGCAGTATTTT.

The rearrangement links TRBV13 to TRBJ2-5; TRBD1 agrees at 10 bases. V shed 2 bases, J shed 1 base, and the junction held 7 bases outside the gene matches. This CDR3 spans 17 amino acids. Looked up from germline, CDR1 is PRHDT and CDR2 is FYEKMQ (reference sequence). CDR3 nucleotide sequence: TGTGCCAGCAGCTTACTACCCGGGACAGGGGTCCAAGAGACCCAGTACTTC. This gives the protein CASSLLPGTGVQETQYF.

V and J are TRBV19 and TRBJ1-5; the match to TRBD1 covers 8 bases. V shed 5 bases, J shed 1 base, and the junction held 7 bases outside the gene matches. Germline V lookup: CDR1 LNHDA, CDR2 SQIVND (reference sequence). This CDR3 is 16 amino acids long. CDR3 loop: CASSPGQARSNQPQHF. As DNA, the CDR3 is TGTGCCAGTAGTCCGGGACAGGCAAGGAGCAATCAGCCCCAGCATTTT.

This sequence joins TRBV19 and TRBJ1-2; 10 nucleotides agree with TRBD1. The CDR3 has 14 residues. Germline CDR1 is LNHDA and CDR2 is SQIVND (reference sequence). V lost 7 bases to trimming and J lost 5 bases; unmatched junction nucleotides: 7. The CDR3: CASTYMGQGYGYTF. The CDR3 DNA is TGTGCCAGTACGTATATGGGACAGGGGTATGGCTACACCTTC.

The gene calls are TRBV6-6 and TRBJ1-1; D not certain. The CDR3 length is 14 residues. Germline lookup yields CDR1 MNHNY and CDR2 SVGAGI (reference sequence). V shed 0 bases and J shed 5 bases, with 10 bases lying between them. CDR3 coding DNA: TGTGCCAGCAGTTACTCTGGCCTCGGGACTGAAGCTTTCTTT. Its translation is CASSYSGLGTEAFF.

CDR3 sequence (DNA): TGCGCCAGCAACCCCGGACAGGGGGCCCACTTGGAGCAGTACTTC. Protein: CASNPGQGAHLEQYF. This chain joins TRBV10-2 and TRBJ2-7, with 11 bases matching TRBD1. Germline lookup yields CDR1 WSHSY and CDR2 SAAADI. This CDR3 is built from 15 residues. J was trimmed by 7 bases and V by 7 bases; bases with no gene match: 12.

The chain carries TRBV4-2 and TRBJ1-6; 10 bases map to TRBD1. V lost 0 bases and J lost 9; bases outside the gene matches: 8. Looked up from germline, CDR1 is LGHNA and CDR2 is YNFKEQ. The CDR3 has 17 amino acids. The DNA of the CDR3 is TGTGCCAGCAGCCAAGACGTGACAGGGGGCGCGGGTTCACCCCTCCACTTT. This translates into CASSQDVTGGAGSPLHF.

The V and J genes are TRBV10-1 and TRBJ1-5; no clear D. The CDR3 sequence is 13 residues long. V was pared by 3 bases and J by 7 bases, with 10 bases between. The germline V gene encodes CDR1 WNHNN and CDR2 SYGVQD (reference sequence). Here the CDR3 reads CASSDSGGQPQHF. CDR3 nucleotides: TGCGCCAGCAGTGATTCAGGAGGCCAGCCCCAGCATTTT.